A selection of T cell receptor beta chains follows, all from one sample in a study of blood T cell repertoires in COVID-19. Produced via immunoSEQ multiplex PCR; TCRdb's table is partial and in-frame only. The table shows more than 100,000 clones, with approximately 88% occurring only once. Sequences were obtained from peripheral blood. The receptors here all came from a human donor in a cohort sampled during active COVID-19. The CDR3 runs from the conserved cysteine through the conserved F or W. The D gene is left open where the match is weak. Not all rows give a size; the values are once, few, many and, for expanded clones, a class.

D gene: -
clone size: -
CDR3 length: 13
V gene: TRBV5-1
J gene: TRBJ1-2
CDR3 protein: CASSPDSRYGYTF
CDR3 DNA: TGCGCCAGCAGCCCCGACAGCCGTTATGGCTACACCTTC

D gene: -
clone size: -
CDR3 length: 15
V gene: TRBV5-1
J gene: TRBJ2-5
CDR3 protein: CASSLRGDRQETQYF
CDR3 DNA: TGCGCCAGCAGCTTGAGGGGGGACAGACAAGAGACCCAGTACTTC

D gene: -
clone size: -
CDR3 length: 15
V gene: TRBV5-3
J gene: TRBJ2-2
CDR3 protein: CARSLGQDFTGELFF
CDR3 DNA: TGTGCCAGAAGCTTGGGACAGGATTTCACCGGGGAGCTGTTTTTT

D gene: TRBD1
clone size: -
CDR3 length: 14
V gene: TRBV6-5
J gene: TRBJ1-1
CDR3 protein: CASRGQGSNTEAFF
CDR3 DNA: TGTGCCAGCCGAGGACAGGGATCCAACACTGAAGCTTTCTTT

D gene: TRBD1
clone size: -
CDR3 length: 15
V gene: TRBV6-5
J gene: TRBJ1-2
CDR3 protein: CASSLTGGLNYGYTF
CDR3 DNA: TGTGCCAGCAGTCTGACAGGGGGTCTAAACTATGGCTACACCTTC

D gene: -
clone size: -
CDR3 length: 14
V gene: TRBV30
J gene: TRBJ1-2
CDR3 protein: CAWSSPGGSYGYTF
CDR3 DNA: TGTGCCTGGAGTTCCCCGGGGGGATCGTATGGCTACACCTTC

D gene: -
clone size: -
CDR3 length: 15
V gene: TRBV30
J gene: TRBJ1-6
CDR3 protein: CAWSSARVGNSPLHF
CDR3 DNA: TGTGCCTGGAGTTCAGCCAGGGTTGGGAATTCACCCCTCCACTTT

D gene: TRBD1
clone size: -
CDR3 length: 14
V gene: TRBV5-1
J gene: TRBJ2-7
CDR3 protein: CASKRDRGVPEQYF
CDR3 DNA: TGCGCCAGCAAGCGCGACAGGGGGGTGCCCGAGCAGTACTTC

D gene: TRBD2
clone size: -
CDR3 length: 15
V gene: TRBV4-1
J gene: TRBJ2-5
CDR3 protein: CASSRTSGGWETQYF
CDR3 DNA: TGCGCCAGCAGCAGGACTAGCGGGGGTTGGGAGACCCAGTACTTC

D gene: TRBD1
clone size: -
CDR3 length: 15
V gene: TRBV5-1
J gene: TRBJ1-1
CDR3 protein: CASKTAGGGSTEAFF
CDR3 DNA: TGCGCCAGCAAGACGGCAGGGGGTGGGAGCACTGAAGCTTTCTTT

D gene: TRBD1
clone size: -
CDR3 length: 13
V gene: TRBV28
J gene: TRBJ1-2
CDR3 protein: CASSLDRPHGYTF
CDR3 DNA: TGTGCCAGCAGTTTGGACAGGCCCCATGGCTACACCTTC

D gene: -
clone size: once
CDR3 length: 14
V gene: TRBV5-1
J gene: TRBJ2-5
CDR3 protein: CASSLGDSGETQYF
CDR3 DNA: TGCGCCAGCAGCTTGGGGGACTCCGGGGAGACCCAGTACTTC

D gene: -
clone size: -
CDR3 length: 16
V gene: TRBV10-2
J gene: TRBJ1-1
CDR3 protein: CASSEPAWGGRTEAFF
CDR3 DNA: TGCGCCAGCAGTGAGCCCGCCTGGGGGGGAAGGACTGAAGCTTTCTTT

D gene: -
clone size: -
CDR3 length: 11
V gene: TRBV14
J gene: TRBJ2-3
CDR3 protein: CASSYTDTQYF
CDR3 DNA: TGTGCCAGCAGCTACACAGATACGCAGTATTTT

D gene: TRBD1
clone size: -
CDR3 length: 18
V gene: TRBV23-1
J gene: TRBJ1-5
CDR3 protein: CASSPGQGAAFCNQPQHF
CDR3 DNA: TGCGCCAGCAGCCCGGGACAGGGGGCGGCTTTTTGCAATCAGCCCCAGCATTTT

D gene: -
clone size: -
CDR3 length: 16
V gene: TRBV15
J gene: TRBJ2-1
CDR3 protein: CATSRDQGWSYNEQFF
CDR3 DNA: TGTGCCACCAGCAGAGATCAGGGATGGTCCTACAATGAGCAGTTCTTC

D gene: -
clone size: -
CDR3 length: 14
V gene: TRBV5-4
J gene: TRBJ1-6
CDR3 protein: CASSQQGGDSPLHF
CDR3 DNA: TGTGCCAGCAGTCAACAGGGAGGGGATTCACCCCTCCACTTT

D gene: TRBD1
clone size: -
CDR3 length: 17
V gene: TRBV5-1
J gene: TRBJ1-2
CDR3 protein: CASSAGQGAATNYGYTF
CDR3 DNA: TGCGCCAGCAGCGCCGGACAGGGGGCTGCCACTAACTATGGCTACACCTTC

D gene: TRBD2
clone size: once
CDR3 length: 16
V gene: TRBV20-1
J gene: TRBJ2-2
CDR3 protein: CSASKRGGPNTGELFF
CDR3 DNA: TGCAGTGCTAGTAAACGGGGGGGCCCGAACACCGGGGAGCTGTTTTTT

D gene: -
clone size: once
CDR3 length: 12
V gene: TRBV29-1
J gene: TRBJ2-5
CDR3 protein: CSGRTGQETQYF
CDR3 DNA: TGCAGCGGACGGACTGGACAAGAGACCCAGTACTTC

D gene: -
clone size: -
CDR3 length: 16
V gene: TRBV27
J gene: TRBJ2-2
CDR3 protein: CASPFPGRGLTWELFF
CDR3 DNA: TGTGCCAGCCCATTCCCTGGGCGGGGACTGACCTGGGAGCTGTTTTTT

D gene: TRBD1
clone size: once
CDR3 length: 13
V gene: TRBV9
J gene: TRBJ2-2
CDR3 protein: CASTHRDSGELFF
CDR3 DNA: TGTGCCAGCACCCACAGGGACAGCGGGGAGCTGTTTTTT

D gene: TRBD2
clone size: -
CDR3 length: 15
V gene: TRBV7-2
J gene: TRBJ2-5
CDR3 protein: CASSLARAGWETQYF
CDR3 DNA: TGTGCCAGCAGCTTGGCAAGAGCGGGGTGGGAGACCCAGTACTTC

D gene: -
clone size: -
CDR3 length: 15
V gene: TRBV4-2
J gene: TRBJ2-1
CDR3 protein: CASSQERASVLEQFF
CDR3 DNA: TGTGCCAGCAGCCAAGAGCGAGCTAGCGTGCTTGAGCAGTTCTTC

D gene: -
clone size: -
CDR3 length: 15
V gene: TRBV19
J gene: TRBJ1-4
CDR3 protein: CASSIWGRGNEKLFF
CDR3 DNA: TGTGCCAGTAGTATCTGGGGACGGGGGAATGAAAAACTGTTTTTT

D gene: TRBD1
clone size: -
CDR3 length: 15
V gene: TRBV19
J gene: TRBJ1-2
CDR3 protein: CASSITQGGRNGYTF
CDR3 DNA: TGTGCCAGTAGTATTACCCAGGGGGGAAGGAATGGCTACACCTTC

D gene: -
clone size: -
CDR3 length: 12
V gene: TRBV12-3/TRBV12-4
J gene: TRBJ1-2
CDR3 protein: CASTSYWSGYTF
CDR3 DNA: TGTGCCAGCACCTCCTACTGGAGTGGCTACACCTTC

D gene: -
clone size: once
CDR3 length: 14
V gene: TRBV5-1
J gene: TRBJ2-2
CDR3 protein: CASSLNPSTGELFF
CDR3 DNA: TGCGCCAGCAGCTTGAATCCGAGCACCGGGGAGCTGTTTTTT

D gene: -
clone size: once
CDR3 length: 17
V gene: TRBV11-2
J gene: TRBJ2-1
CDR3 protein: CASSSAGARGSYNEQFF
CDR3 DNA: TGTGCCAGCAGCTCCGCGGGGGCTAGGGGTTCCTACAATGAGCAGTTCTTC

D gene: -
clone size: -
CDR3 length: 14
V gene: TRBV5-4
J gene: TRBJ1-4
CDR3 protein: CASSPTGLNEKLFF
CDR3 DNA: TGTGCCAGCAGCCCCACGGGATTGAATGAAAAACTGTTTTTT

D gene: -
clone size: -
CDR3 length: 16
V gene: TRBV9
J gene: TRBJ1-1
CDR3 protein: CASSVSEGNRGSEAFF
CDR3 DNA: TGTGCCAGCAGCGTCAGCGAGGGAAACCGCGGAAGTGAAGCTTTCTTT

D gene: -
clone size: -
CDR3 length: 13
V gene: TRBV19
J gene: TRBJ1-3
CDR3 protein: CASSIVHGNTIYF
CDR3 DNA: TGTGCCAGTAGTATCGTACATGGAAACACCATATATTTT

D gene: -
clone size: -
CDR3 length: 13
V gene: TRBV12-3/TRBV12-4
J gene: TRBJ1-2
CDR3 protein: CASSLDSNYGYTF
CDR3 DNA: TGTGCCAGCAGTTTAGACAGCAACTATGGCTACACCTTC

D gene: TRBD2
clone size: -
CDR3 length: 15
V gene: TRBV5-4
J gene: TRBJ2-2
CDR3 protein: CASSNGGGSTGELFF
CDR3 DNA: TGTGCCAGCAGCAACGGCGGGGGGTCCACCGGGGAGCTGTTTTTT

D gene: -
clone size: -
CDR3 length: 15
V gene: TRBV5-1
J gene: TRBJ1-2
CDR3 protein: CASSSRTLSDYGYTF
CDR3 DNA: TGCGCCAGCAGCTCTCGTACCCTCTCGGACTATGGCTACACCTTC

D gene: -
clone size: once
CDR3 length: 14
V gene: TRBV7-6
J gene: TRBJ2-5
CDR3 protein: CASSLDGRPGDQYF
CDR3 DNA: TGTGCCAGCAGCTTAGACGGCAGACCGGGAGACCAGTACTTC

D gene: -
clone size: -
CDR3 length: 16
V gene: TRBV29-1
J gene: TRBJ2-5
CDR3 protein: CSAPTHGHTRQETQYF
CDR3 DNA: TGCAGCGCCCCTACCCATGGACATACCAGGCAGGAGACCCAGTACTTC